This TCR beta chain was obtained from a study of diagnostic markers for celiac disease. TCRdb re-called the reads and catalogs CDR3 proteins one per entry, DNA excluded. The record lists 1,200 to 1,500 distinct CDR3 sequences, of which the ten most abundant hold about 16%. Measured by frequency, this clonotype is medium-sized. The CDR3 extends over 13 amino acids. The germline V gene encodes CDR1 MDHEN and CDR2 SYDVKM. The origin of this receptor is a human donor. The gene calls are TRBV28 and TRBJ2-7; without DNA, the TCRdb call of TRBD2 cannot be checked. Sequenced input: either unsorted cells or a sorted T cell fraction (not recorded which). CDR3 amino acids: CASSLGEEAKQYF.